Included here is one T cell receptor (beta chain) sequence, with context. Gene labels here are mouse ones. The read finishes 1 residue shy of the CDR3 end, and the germline J gene is used to complete it. The data stem from a study of tissue T cells after allogeneic stem cell transplantation. Time point given: mouse harvest day 7 after allogeneic transplant. Each mouse received 10^7 T-cell-depleted marrow cells plus 10^6 splenic CD5+ T cells by tail vein. Mice had MHC-mismatched B6 into BALB/c GVHD, sampled day 7 or 14. This table comes from immunoSEQ multiplex PCR, and its TCRdb copy is limited to in-frame clones, with some not included. The sample yields thousands of clones, approximately 50% seen once. Germline V gene sequence: CDR1 SNHLY, CDR2 FYNGKV (reference sequence). The V gene lost 3 bases and the J gene lost 2 bases, with 8 bases spanning the gap. The CDR3 is made up of 13 amino acids.

Source material: gut tissue. V and J are TRBV3 and TRBJ2-7; weak D call: TRBD2 (5 bases). The clonotype originates from a female BALB/c mouse given C57BL/6 T cells with graft-versus-host disease after an allogeneic hematopoietic cell transplant. This CDR3 is CASSLTAAYEQYF. The CDR3 DNA, read in part, is TGTGCCAGCAGCTTGACTGCTGCCTATGAACAGTAC.